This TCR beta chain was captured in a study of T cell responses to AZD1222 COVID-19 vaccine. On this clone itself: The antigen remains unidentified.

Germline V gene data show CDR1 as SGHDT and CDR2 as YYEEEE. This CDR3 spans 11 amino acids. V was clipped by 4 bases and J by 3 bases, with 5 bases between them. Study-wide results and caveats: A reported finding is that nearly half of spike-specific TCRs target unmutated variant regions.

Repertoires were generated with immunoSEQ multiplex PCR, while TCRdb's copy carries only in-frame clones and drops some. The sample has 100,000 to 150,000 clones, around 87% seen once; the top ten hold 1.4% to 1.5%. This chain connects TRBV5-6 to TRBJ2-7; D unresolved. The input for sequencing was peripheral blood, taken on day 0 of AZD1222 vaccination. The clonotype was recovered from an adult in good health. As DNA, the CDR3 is TGTGCCAGCAGCCTTCACTACGAGCAGTACTTC. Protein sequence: CASSLHYEQYF.